This T cell receptor (beta chain) emerged from a study of blood T cells in healthy people across ages. Next came a second PCR, run for about 6 to 11 cycles, which used a sample-barcoded 5' primer along with a J-beta primer mix. TCRdb independently ran MiXCR on the 5' RACE reads; one entry per CDR3 protein. Of about 640,000 distinct CDR3 sequences listed, around 38% are singletons. The CDR3 runs to 14 residues. The germline V gene has CDR1 DFQATT and CDR2 SNEGSKA (reference sequence). The V end was cut by 3 bases, the J end by 6 bases, with 18 bases between. In this sample, this clonotype turned up a few times.

Material: blood. This TCR was recovered from a man older than 75 in good health. J is TRBJ2-7 and V is TRBV20-1; D could derive from TRBD1 or TRBD2 (5 bases each). CDR3 region: CSASGGRREREQYF. For the CDR3, the DNA is TGCAGTGCTAGTGGGGGACGCAGGGAACGCGAGCAGTACTTC.